This TCR beta chain emerged from a study of T cell repertoires in cytomegalovirus infection. Study background: Indications came from public TCR beta signatures; they pointed to CMV infection and to a matching HLA type.

Findings and limits, study-wide: Clonotype analysis showed dominance of the ex vivo response by HLA-C-restricted CMV-specific TCR beta clonotypes.

A remark on this clonotype: Its antigen is as yet unknown.

TCRdb analysed the reads with MiXCR anew, one entry per CDR3 protein. The sample lists around 250,000 distinct CDR3 sequences; over 15% were seen once. With 4 bases removed from V and 2 bases from J, the gap between germline ends came to 17 bases. The CDR3 is 15 amino acids. Germline loops: CDR1 SQVTM, CDR2 ANQGSEA. Sequencing input: CD8+ T cells from PBMCs. V gene TRBV29-1 combines with J gene TRBJ1-2; D is perhaps TRBD1 (6 bases). This sequence was found in a human donor in good health (CMV status not recorded). Some clones in this sample may be carry-over from other donors' samples. This CDR3 is CSVAGGQSTNYGYTF. The CDR3 DNA follows: TGCAGCGTTGCTGGGGGACAATCTACCAACTATGGCTACACCTTC.